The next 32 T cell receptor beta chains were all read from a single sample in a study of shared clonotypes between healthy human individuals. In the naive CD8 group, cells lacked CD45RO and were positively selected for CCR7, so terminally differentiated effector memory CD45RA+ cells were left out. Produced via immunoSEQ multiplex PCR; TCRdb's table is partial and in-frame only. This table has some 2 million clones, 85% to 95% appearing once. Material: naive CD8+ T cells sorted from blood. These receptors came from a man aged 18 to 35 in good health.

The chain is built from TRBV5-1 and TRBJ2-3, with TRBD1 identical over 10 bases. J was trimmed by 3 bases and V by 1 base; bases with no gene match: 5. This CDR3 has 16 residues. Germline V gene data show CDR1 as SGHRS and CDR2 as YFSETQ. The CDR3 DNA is TGCGCCAGCAGCTTGTTCGGACAGGGGGAAACAGATACGCAGTATTTT. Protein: CASSLFGQGETDTQYF.

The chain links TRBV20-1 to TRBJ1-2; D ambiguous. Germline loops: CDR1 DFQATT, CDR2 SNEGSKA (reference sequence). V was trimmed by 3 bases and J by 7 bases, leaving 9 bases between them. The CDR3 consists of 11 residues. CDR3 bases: TGCAGTGCTAGCGACTCCCTTGGCTACACCTTC. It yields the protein CSASDSLGYTF.

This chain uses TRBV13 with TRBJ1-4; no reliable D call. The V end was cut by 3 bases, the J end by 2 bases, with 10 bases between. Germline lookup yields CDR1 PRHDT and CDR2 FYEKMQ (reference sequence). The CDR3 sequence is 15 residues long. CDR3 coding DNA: TGTGCCAGCAGCTTTGCGGGCCACACTAATGAAAAACTGTTTTTT. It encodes CASSFAGHTNEKLFF.

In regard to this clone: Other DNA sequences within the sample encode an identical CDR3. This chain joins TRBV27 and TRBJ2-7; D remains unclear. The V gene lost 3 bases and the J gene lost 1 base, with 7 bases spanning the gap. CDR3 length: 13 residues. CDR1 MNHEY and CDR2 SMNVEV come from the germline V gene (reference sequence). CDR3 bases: TGTGCCAGCAGTTTCGGTCGTTCCTACGAGCAGTACTTC. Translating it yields CASSFGRSYEQYF.

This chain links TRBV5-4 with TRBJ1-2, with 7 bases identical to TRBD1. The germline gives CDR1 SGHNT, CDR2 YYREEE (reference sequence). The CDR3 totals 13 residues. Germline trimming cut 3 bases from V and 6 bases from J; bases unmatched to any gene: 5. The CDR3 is CASSSRDSNGYTF. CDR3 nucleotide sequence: TGTGCCAGCAGCTCTAGGGACAGCAATGGCTACACCTTC.

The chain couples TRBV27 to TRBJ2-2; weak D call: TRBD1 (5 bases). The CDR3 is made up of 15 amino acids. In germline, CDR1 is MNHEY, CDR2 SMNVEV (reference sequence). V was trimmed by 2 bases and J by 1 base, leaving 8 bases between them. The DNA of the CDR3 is TGTGCCAGCAGTTTAAGGCAGGGGAACACCGGGGAGCTGTTTTTT. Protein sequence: CASSLRQGNTGELFF.

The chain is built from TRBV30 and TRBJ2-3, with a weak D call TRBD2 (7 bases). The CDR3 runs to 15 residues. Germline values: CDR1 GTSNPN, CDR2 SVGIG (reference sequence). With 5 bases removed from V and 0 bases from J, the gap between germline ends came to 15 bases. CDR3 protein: CAWGDGGASTDTQYF. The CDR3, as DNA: TGTGCCTGGGGCGATGGGGGGGCCAGCACAGATACGCAGTATTTT.

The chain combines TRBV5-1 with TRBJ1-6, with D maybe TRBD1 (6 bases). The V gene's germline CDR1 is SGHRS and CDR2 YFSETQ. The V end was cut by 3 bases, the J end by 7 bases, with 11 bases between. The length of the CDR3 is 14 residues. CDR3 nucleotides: TGCGCCAGCAGCTGGGGACAAATCAATTCACCCCTCCACTTT. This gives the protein CASSWGQINSPLHF. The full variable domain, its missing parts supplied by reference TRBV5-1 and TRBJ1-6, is KAGVTQTPRYLIKTRGQQVTLSCSPISGHRSVSWYQQTPGQGLQFLFEYFSETQRNKGNFPGRFSGRQFSNSRSEMNVSTLELGDSALYLCASSWGQINSPLHFGNGTRLTVT.

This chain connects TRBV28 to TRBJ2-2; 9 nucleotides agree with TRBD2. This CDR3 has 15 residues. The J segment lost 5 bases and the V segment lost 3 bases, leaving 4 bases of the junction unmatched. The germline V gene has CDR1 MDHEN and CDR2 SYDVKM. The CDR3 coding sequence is TGTGCCAGCAGTTTTTGGCTAGCGGGGACCGGGGAGCTGTTTTTT. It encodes CASSFWLAGTGELFF.

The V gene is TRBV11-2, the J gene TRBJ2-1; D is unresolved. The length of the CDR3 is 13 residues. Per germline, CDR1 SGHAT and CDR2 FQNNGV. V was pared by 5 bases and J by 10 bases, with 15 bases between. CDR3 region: CASSPRRQEEQFF. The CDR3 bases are TGTGCCAGCAGCCCCCGTCGGCAGGAGGAGCAGTTCTTC.

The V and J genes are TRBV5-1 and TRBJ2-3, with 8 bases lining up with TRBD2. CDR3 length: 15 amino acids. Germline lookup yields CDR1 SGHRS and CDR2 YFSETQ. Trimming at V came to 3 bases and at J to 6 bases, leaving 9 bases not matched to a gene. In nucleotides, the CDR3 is TGCGCCAGCAGCTCTACTAGCGGCCCCGGCGATACGCAGTATTTT. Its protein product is CASSSTSGPGDTQYF.

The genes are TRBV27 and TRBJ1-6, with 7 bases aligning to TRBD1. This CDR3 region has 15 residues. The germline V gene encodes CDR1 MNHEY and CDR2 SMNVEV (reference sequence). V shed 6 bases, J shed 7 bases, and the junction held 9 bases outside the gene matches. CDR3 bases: TGTGCCAGCAGCGATGGGACAGTAGAGAATTCACCCCTCCACTTT. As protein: CASSDGTVENSPLHF.

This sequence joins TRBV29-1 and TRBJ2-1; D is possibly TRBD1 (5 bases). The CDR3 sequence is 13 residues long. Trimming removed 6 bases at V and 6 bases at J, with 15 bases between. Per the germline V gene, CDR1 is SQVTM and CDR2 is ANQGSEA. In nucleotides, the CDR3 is TGCAGCGTGCTTGACAGCCAAACCAATGAGCAGTTCTTC. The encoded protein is CSVLDSQTNEQFF.

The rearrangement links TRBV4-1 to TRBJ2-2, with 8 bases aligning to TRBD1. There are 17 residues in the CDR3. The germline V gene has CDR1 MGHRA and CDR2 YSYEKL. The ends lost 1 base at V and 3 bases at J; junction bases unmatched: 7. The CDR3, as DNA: TGCGCCAGCAGCCAAGGCGTCAGGGGGCTCGACACCGGGGAGCTGTTTTTT. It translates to CASSQGVRGLDTGELFF.

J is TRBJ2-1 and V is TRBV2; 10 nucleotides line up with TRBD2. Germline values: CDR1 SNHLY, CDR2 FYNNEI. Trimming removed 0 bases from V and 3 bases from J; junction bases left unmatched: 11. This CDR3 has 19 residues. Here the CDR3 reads CASSEAVLAGAYHYNEQFF. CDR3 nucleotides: TGTGCCAGCAGTGAAGCGGTCCTAGCGGGGGCCTACCACTACAATGAGCAGTTCTTC. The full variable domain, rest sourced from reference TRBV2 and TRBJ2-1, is EPEVTQTPSHQVTQMGQEVILRCVPISNHLYFYWYRQILGQKVEFLVSFYNNEISEKSEIFDDQFSVERPDGSNFTLKIRSTKLEDSAMYFCASSEAVLAGAYHYNEQFFGPGTRLTVL.

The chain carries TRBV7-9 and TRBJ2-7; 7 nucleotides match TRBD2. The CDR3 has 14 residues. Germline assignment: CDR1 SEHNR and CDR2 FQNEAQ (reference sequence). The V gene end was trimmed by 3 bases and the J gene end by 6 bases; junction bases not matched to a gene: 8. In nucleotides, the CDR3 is TGTGCCAGCAGCTTTTTAGCGGGTGCTTTCGAGCAGTACTTC. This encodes CASSFLAGAFEQYF.

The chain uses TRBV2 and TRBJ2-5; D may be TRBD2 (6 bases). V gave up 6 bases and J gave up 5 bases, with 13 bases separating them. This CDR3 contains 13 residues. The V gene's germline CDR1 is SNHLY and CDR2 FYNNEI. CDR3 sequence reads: CASRNGGSETQYF. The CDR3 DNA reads TGTGCCAGCAGAAATGGGGGGTCGGAGACCCAGTACTTC.

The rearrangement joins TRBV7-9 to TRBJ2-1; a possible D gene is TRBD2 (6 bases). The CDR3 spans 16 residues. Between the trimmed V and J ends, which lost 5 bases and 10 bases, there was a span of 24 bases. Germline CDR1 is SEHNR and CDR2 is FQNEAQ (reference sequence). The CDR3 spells CASSANTAVLGGEQFF. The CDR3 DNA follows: TGTGCCAGCAGCGCAAACACGGCCGTTCTTGGGGGGGAGCAGTTCTTC.

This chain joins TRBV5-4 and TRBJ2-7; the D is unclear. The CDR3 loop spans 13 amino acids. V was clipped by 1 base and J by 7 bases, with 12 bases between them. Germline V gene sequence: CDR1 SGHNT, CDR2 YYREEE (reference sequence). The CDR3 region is CASSLLGKTEQYF. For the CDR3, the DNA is TGTGCCAGCAGCTTGCTAGGCAAAACGGAGCAGTACTTC.

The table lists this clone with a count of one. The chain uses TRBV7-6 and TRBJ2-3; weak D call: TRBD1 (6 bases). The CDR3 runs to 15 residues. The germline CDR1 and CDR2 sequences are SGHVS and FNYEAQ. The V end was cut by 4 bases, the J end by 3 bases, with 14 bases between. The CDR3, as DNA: TGTGCCAGCAGCTCGATTCAGGGGTCGACAGATACGCAGTATTTT. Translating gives CASSSIQGSTDTQYF.

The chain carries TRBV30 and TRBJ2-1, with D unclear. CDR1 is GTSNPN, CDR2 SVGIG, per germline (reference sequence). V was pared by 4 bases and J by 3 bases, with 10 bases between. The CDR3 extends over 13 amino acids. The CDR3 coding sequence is TGTGCCTGGATTGGGTGGGACTACAATGAGCAGTTCTTC. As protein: CAWIGWDYNEQFF. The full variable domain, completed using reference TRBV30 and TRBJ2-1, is SQTIHQWPATLVQPVGSPLSLECTVEGTSNPNLYWYRQAAGRGLQLLFYSVGIGQISSEVPQNLSASRPQDRQFILSSKKLLLSDSGFYLCAWIGWDYNEQFFGPGTRLTVL.

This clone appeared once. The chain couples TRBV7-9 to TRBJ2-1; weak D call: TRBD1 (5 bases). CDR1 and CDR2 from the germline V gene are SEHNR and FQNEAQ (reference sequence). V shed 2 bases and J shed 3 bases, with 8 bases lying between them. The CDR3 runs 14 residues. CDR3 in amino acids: CASSLLGDYNEQFF. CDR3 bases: TGTGCCAGCAGCTTACTAGGGGACTACAATGAGCAGTTCTTC.

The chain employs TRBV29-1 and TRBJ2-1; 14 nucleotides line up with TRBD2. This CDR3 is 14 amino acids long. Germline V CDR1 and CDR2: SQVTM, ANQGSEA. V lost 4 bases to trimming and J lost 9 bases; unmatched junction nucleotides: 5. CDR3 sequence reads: CSVGGLAGAVEQFF. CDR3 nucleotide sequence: TGCAGCGTTGGGGGACTAGCGGGAGCGGTTGAGCAGTTCTTC.

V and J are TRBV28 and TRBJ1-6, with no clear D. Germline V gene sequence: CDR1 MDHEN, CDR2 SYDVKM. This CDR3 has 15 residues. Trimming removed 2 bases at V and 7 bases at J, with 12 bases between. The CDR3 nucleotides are TGTGCCAGCAGTTTAAGGTCCTTAAGGAATTCACCCCTCCACTTT. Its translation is CASSLRSLRNSPLHF.

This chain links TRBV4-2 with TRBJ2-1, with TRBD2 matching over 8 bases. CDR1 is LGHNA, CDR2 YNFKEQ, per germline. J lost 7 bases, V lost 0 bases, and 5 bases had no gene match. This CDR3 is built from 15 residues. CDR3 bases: TGTGCCAGCAGCCAAGAGAACGCGGGGGGAAATGAGCAGTTCTTC. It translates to CASSQENAGGNEQFF.

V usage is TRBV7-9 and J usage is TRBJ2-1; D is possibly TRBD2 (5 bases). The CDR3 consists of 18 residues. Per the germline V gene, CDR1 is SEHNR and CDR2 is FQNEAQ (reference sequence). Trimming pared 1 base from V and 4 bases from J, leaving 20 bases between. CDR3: CASSLDAVSGFSYNEQFF. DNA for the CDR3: TGTGCCAGCAGCTTAGACGCCGTATCGGGGTTTAGTTACAATGAGCAGTTCTTC.

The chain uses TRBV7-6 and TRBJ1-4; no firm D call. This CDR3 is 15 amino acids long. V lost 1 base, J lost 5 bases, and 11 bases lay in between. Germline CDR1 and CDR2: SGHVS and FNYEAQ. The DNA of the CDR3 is TGTGCCAGCAGCTTAGGCCTCGGCGGAAATGAAAAACTGTTTTTT. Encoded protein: CASSLGLGGNEKLFF.

The CDR3 reads CASSYSGRLDTQYF. The CDR3 nucleotides are TGTGCCAGCAGCTATAGCGGGAGACTGGATACGCAGTATTTT. The V and J genes are TRBV9 and TRBJ2-3; 9 bases align to TRBD2. Per the germline V gene, CDR1 is SGDLS and CDR2 is YYNGEE. With V trimmed by 4 bases and J by 6 bases, 6 bases remained unmatched. This CDR3 comprises 14 residues.

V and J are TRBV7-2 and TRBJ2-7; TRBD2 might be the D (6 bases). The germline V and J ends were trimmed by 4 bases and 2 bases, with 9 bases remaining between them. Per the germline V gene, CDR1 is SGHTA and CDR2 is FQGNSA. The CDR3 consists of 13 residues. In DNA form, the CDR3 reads TGTGCCAGCAGCTGGGGGGTGACCTACGAGCAGTACTTC. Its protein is CASSWGVTYEQYF. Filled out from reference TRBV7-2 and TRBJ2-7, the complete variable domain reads GAGVSQSPSNKVTEKGKDVELRCDPISGHTALYWYRQSLGQGLEFLIYFQGNSAPDKSGLPSDRFSAERTGGSVSTLTIQRTQQEDSAVYLCASSWGVTYEQYFGPGTRLTVT.

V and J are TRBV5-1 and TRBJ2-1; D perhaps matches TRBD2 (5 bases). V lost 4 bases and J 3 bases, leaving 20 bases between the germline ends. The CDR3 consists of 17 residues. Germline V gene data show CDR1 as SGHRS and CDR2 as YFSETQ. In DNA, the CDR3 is TGCGCCAGCAGCCGACCGGTAGAGGGTACGCGCTACAATGAGCAGTTCTTC. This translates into CASSRPVEGTRYNEQFF.

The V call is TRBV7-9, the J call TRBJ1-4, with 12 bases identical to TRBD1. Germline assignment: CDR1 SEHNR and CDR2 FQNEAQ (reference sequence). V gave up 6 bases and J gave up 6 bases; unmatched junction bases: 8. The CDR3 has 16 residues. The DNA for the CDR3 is TGTGCCAGCAGTCTGGGACAGGGGGCGAGGGATGAAAAACTGTTTTTT. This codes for CASSLGQGARDEKLFF. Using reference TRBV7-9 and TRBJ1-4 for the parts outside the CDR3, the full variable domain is DTGVSQNPRHKITKRGQNVTFRCDPISEHNRLYWYRQTLGQGPEFLTYFQNEAQLEKSRLLSDRFSAERPKGSFSTLEIQRTEQGDSAMYLCASSLGQGARDEKLFFGSGTQLSVL.

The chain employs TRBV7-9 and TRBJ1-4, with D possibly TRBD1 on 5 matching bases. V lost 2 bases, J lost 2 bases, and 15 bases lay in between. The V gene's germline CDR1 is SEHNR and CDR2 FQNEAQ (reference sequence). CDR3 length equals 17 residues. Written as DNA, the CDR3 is TGTGCCAGCAGCTTAACGTCGGAGGGGTACACTAATGAAAAACTGTTTTTT. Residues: CASSLTSEGYTNEKLFF. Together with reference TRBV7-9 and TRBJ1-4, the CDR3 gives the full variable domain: DTGVSQNPRHKITKRGQNVTFRCDPISEHNRLYWYRQTLGQGPEFLTYFQNEAQLEKSRLLSDRFSAERPKGSFSTLEIQRTEQGDSAMYLCASSLTSEGYTNEKLFFGSGTQLSVL.